The 9 T cell receptor beta chains presented below share a single source sample, sequenced in a study of blood T cell repertoires in COVID-19. The repertoire was sequenced with immunoSEQ multiplex PCR; TCRdb's copy has only in-frame clones and lacks some. Here the sample spans some 200,000 clones, more than 75% being singletons. The material sequenced was peripheral blood. The receptors come from a woman aged 18-29 years who had recovered from COVID-19.

This clone was observed at least ten times. V usage is TRBV6-2 or TRBV6-3 and J usage is TRBJ2-3; D might be TRBD2 (7 bases). Per germline, CDR1 MNHEY and CDR2 SVGEGT. Trimming stripped 0 bases from V and 2 bases from J, with 9 bases between. The length of the CDR3 is 15 residues. The CDR3 spells CASSYSGGATDTQYF. In DNA, the CDR3 is TGTGCCAGCAGTTACTCGGGGGGGGCCACAGATACGCAGTATTTT.

This clone was observed a handful of times. This rearrangement joins TRBV5-1 to TRBJ1-5; TRBD1 agrees at 9 bases. The length of the CDR3 is 16 residues. In germline, CDR1 is SGHRS, CDR2 YFSETQ. V shed 4 bases, J shed 3 bases, and the junction held 8 bases outside the gene matches. CDR3 sequence reads: CASSVETGGNNQPQHF. The CDR3 nucleotides read TGCGCCAGCAGCGTAGAGACAGGGGGTAACAATCAGCCCCAGCATTTT.

This chain links TRBV2 with TRBJ1-3; TRBD1 aligns across 9 bases. Losses at the gene ends were 6 bases for V and 4 bases for J; bases not matched to a gene: 4. Germline loops: CDR1 SNHLY, CDR2 FYNNEI. This CDR3 region has 14 residues. This chain's CDR3 is CASRWTGAGNTIYF. Here the CDR3 DNA reads TGTGCCAGCAGGTGGACAGGGGCAGGAAACACCATATATTTT.

The V call is TRBV7-8, the J call TRBJ2-7; 7 nucleotides line up with TRBD2. The CDR3 loop spans 14 amino acids. V dropped 2 bases and J dropped 4; count of bases not matched to a gene: 5. The germline V gene encodes CDR1 SGHVS and CDR2 FQNEAQ. The DNA for the CDR3 is TGTGCCAGCAGCTTACGGGGGAGGGGATACGAGCAGTACGTC. It codes for CASSLRGRGYEQYV.

The rearrangement joins TRBV10-3 to TRBJ1-4; D not certain. CDR3 length: 16 amino acids. Trimming shortened V by 4 bases and J by 3 bases, and 15 bases separated the two germline ends. Germline assignment: CDR1 ENHRY and CDR2 SYGVKD. CDR3 coding DNA: TGTGCCATCAGTGGTTCGGACCGGGAACCTAATGAAAAACTGTTTTTT. Its translation is CAISGSDREPNEKLFF.

The chain links TRBV4-3 to TRBJ2-5, with TRBD2 matching over 8 bases. Germline V gives CDR1 LGHNA, CDR2 YSLEER. V lost 4 bases to trimming and J lost 4 bases; unmatched junction nucleotides: 5. The CDR3 totals 14 residues. Here the CDR3 reads CASSPGGARETQYF. The DNA for the CDR3 is TGCGCCAGCAGCCCCGGGGGGGCTAGAGAGACCCAGTACTTC.

The chain carries TRBV6-1 and TRBJ2-7; 8 positions agree with TRBD1. Germline V gene sequence: CDR1 MNHNS, CDR2 SASEGT. The V and J ends lost 2 bases and 6 bases, in that order; junction bases with no gene match: 6. This CDR3 spans 14 amino acids. The CDR3 region is CASSEQGALSEQYV. CDR3 coding DNA: TGTGCCAGCAGTGAACAGGGGGCGCTCAGCGAGCAGTACGTC.

The chain has TRBV10-3 and TRBJ2-7; 7 positions match TRBD1. The CDR3 totals 14 residues. CDR1 and CDR2 (germline): ENHRY, SYGVKD. Trimming at V came to 6 bases and at J to 1 base, leaving 6 bases not matched to a gene. The CDR3 DNA sequence: TGTGCCATCAGCCGACAGGGACCTTCCTACGAGCAGTACGTC. Amino acid sequence: CAISRQGPSYEQYV.

This chain links TRBV7-3 with TRBJ2-1; 12 bases agree with TRBD2. CDR1 SGHTA and CDR2 FQGTGA come from the germline V gene. The length of the CDR3 is 16 residues. The V and J ends lost 5 bases and 7 bases, in that order; junction bases with no gene match: 9. The CDR3 spells CASSGRLAGGLNEQFF. Here the CDR3 DNA reads TGTGCCAGCAGCGGCCGGCTAGCGGGAGGGCTTAATGAGCAGTTCTTC.